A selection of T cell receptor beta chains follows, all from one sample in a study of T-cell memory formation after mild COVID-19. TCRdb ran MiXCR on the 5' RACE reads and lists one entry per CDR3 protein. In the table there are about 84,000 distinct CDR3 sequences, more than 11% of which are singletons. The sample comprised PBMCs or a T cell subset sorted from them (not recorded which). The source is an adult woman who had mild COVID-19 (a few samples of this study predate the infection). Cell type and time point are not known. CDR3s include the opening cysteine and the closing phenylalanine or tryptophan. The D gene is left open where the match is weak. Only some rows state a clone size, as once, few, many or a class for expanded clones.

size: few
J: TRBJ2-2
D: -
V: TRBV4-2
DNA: TGTGCCAGCAGCCAGGCTCCGGGTCCCCGATCAGACGGGGAGCTGTTTTTT
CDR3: CASSQAPGPRSDGELFF

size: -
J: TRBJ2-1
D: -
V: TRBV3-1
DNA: TGTGCCAGCTCGGGAAGCGGGGAGCAGTTCTTC
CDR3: CASSGSGEQFF

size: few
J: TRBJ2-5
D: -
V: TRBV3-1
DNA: TGTGCCAGCAGCCAAGATGGGGGGAGAAGGACCCAGTACTTC
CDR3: CASSQDGGRRTQYF

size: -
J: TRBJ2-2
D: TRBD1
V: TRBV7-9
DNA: TGTGCCAGCAGCCCCGCTATAGGACAGGGTGGCACCGGGGAGCTGTTTTTT
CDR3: CASSPAIGQGGTGELFF

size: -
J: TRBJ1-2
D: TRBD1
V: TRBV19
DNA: TGTGCCAGTTCAGGGGGTAGGATCTATGGCTACACCTTC
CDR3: CASSGGRIYGYTF

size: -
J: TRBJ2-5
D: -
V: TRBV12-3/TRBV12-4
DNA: TGTGCCAGCAGTTTAAGCCTACAAGAGACCCAGTACTTC
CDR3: CASSLSLQETQYF

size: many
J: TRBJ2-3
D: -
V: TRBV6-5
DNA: TGTGCCAGCAGACAGCGGACAGGCACAGATACGCAGTATTTT
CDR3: CASRQRTGTDTQYF

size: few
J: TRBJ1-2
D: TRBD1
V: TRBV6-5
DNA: TGTGCCAGCAGTCCTGACAGGGGGCGTTCCCTCTGGTTCGGCTACACCTTC
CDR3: CASSPDRGRSLWFGYTF

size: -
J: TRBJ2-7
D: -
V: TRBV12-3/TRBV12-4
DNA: TGTGCCAGCCTCGGGACTGCTTCCTACGAGCAGTACTTC
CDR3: CASLGTASYEQYF

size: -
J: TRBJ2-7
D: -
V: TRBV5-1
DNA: TGCGCCAGCAGTTTCGGGGGCGAGCAGTACTTC
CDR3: CASSFGGEQYF

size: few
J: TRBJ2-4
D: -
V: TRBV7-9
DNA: TGTGCCAGCAGCTTGACGGTAGCCAAAAACATTCAGTACTTC
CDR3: CASSLTVAKNIQYF

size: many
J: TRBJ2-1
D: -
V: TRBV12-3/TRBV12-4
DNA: TGTGCCAGCAGTTTAGTCGTAAATGAGCAGTTCTTC
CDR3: CASSLVVNEQFF

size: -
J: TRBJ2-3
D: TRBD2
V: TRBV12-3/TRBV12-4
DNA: TGTGCCAGCAGTCCTAGCGGGAGATTGGGGTCAGATACGCAGTATTTT
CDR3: CASSPSGRLGSDTQYF

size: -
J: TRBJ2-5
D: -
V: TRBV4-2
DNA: TGTGCCAGCAGCCAAGATGTAGACGCCCTGCAAGAGACCCAGTACTTC
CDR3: CASSQDVDALQETQYF

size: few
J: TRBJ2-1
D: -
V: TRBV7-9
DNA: TGTGCCAGCAGCTTAGGGACGCCGAATGAGCAGTTCTTC
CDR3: CASSLGTPNEQFF

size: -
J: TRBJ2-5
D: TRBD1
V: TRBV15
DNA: TGTGCCACCAGCAGATGGGGACAGGGATTAATCCAAGAGACCCAGTACTTC
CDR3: CATSRWGQGLIQETQYF

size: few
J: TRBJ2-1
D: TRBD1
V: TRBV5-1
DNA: TGCGCCAGCAGCTCGCACAGGGGCTCCTACAATGAGCAGTTCTTC
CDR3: CASSSHRGSYNEQFF

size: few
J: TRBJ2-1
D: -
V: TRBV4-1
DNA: TGCGCCAGCAGCCAATATGTTGCGGCGGGGCCTCCCATTACGACCTACAATGAGCAGTTCTTC
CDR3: CASSQYVAAGPPITTYNEQFF

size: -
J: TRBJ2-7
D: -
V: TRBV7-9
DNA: TGTGCCAGCAGCCCCCGGGACCCCTCGGTCCCAGACGAGCAGTACTTC
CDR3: CASSPRDPSVPDEQYF

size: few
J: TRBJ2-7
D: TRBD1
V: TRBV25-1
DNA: TGTGCCAGCAGTAAAACGACAGGGGAAGACGAGCAGTACTTC
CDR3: CASSKTTGEDEQYF

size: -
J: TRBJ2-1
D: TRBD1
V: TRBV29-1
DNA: TGCAGCGTTGAGAGGACAGGGGGGAATGAGCAGTTCTTC
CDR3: CSVERTGGNEQFF

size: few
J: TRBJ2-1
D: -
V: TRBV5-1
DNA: TGCGCCAGCAGCTTGGATGGGGTCAATGAGCAGTTCTTC
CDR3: CASSLDGVNEQFF

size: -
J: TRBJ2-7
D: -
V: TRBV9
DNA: TGTGCCAGCAGCGTATCGGGTGGGAGTTCCTACGAGCAGTACTTC
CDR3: CASSVSGGSSYEQYF

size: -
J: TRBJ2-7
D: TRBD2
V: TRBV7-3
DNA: TGTGCCAGCAGCTTAGGGGCGGGGGGCTCCTACGAGCAGTACTTC
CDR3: CASSLGAGGSYEQYF

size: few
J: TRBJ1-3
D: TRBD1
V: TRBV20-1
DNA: TGCAGTGCCACAGGGGGCTTGGGAAACACCATATATTTT
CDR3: CSATGGLGNTIYF

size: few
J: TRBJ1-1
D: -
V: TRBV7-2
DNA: TGTGCCAGCAGCTTAGCGAGGGATTTGAACACTGAAGCTTTCTTT
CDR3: CASSLARDLNTEAFF

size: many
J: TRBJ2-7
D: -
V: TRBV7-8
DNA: TGTGCCAGCAGCTTAGAAGGGTTGGACGAGCAGTACTTC
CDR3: CASSLEGLDEQYF

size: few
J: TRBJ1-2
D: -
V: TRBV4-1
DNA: TGCGCCAGCAGCCAAACAGGGTATGGCTACACCTTC
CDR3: CASSQTGYGYTF

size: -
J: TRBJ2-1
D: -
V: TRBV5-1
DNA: TGCGCCAGCAGCTTATCCCGGCCAGGGGGGCACAATGAGCAGTTCTTC
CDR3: CASSLSRPGGHNEQFF

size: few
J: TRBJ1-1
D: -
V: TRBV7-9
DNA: TGTGCCAGCAGCTTATTAGGCGGCACGGGTTGGACTGAAGCTTTCTTT
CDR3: CASSLLGGTGWTEAFF

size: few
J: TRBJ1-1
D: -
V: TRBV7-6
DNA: TGTGCCAGCAGCTTACAAGGCCCGGACACTGAAGCTTTCTTT
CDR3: CASSLQGPDTEAFF

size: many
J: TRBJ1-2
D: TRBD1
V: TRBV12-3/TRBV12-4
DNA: TGTGCCAGCAGTGCACAGGGGTTGTCCTATGGCTACACCTTC
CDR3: CASSAQGLSYGYTF

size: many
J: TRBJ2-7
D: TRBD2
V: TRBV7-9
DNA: TGTGCCAGCAGCTTAGAGGGACTAGCGGGAGACGAGCAGTACTTC
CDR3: CASSLEGLAGDEQYF

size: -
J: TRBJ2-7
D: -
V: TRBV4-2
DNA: TGTGCCAGCAGCCATCCATTGGAAACCTACGAGCAGTACTTC
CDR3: CASSHPLETYEQYF

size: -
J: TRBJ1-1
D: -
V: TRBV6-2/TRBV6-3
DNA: TGTGCCAGCAGTTATGGTGCAGGGTCGGGAGCTTTCTTT
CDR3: CASSYGAGSGAFF

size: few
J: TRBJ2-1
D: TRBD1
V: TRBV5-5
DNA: TGTGCCAGCAGCTACAGGGGGAACCCCTACAATGAGCAGTTCTTC
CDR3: CASSYRGNPYNEQFF

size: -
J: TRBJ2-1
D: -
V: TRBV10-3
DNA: TGTGCCACATCGCGGACAGACTCCTACAATGAGCAGTTCTTC
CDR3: CATSRTDSYNEQFF

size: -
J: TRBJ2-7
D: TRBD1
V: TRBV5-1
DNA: TGCGCCAGCAGCTTGGGAGCCCAGGGGGCCGACGAGCAGTACTTC
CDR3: CASSLGAQGADEQYF

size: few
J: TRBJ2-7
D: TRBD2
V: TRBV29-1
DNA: TGCAGCGTTGTATTTGCTAGCGGGAGGGGTGGGGCCTACGAGCAGTACTTC
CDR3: CSVVFASGRGGAYEQYF

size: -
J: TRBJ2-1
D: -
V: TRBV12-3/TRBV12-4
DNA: TGTGCCAGCAGTTTTCTACCGGCGAGCTCCTACAATGAGCAGTTCTTC
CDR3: CASSFLPASSYNEQFF

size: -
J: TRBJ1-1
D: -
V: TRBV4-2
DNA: TGTGCCAGCAGCCCCGACAGGCTCCCAGAAGCTTTCTTT
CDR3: CASSPDRLPEAFF

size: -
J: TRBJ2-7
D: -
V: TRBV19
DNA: TGTGCCAGTAGTATCTCGTCAGGGAAGTCCTACGAGCAGTACTTC
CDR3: CASSISSGKSYEQYF

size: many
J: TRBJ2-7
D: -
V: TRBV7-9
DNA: TGTGCCAGCAGCTTAGACAGATACTACGAGCAGTACTTC
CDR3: CASSLDRYYEQYF

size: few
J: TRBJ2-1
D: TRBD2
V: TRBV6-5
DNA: TGTGCCAGCAGCCAGGGACTAGGCCCCAATGAGCAGTTCTTC
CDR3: CASSQGLGPNEQFF